Shown below are 16 T cell receptor beta chains from a single sample sequenced in a study of multiple sclerosis patients with progressive multifocal leukoencephalopathy. Method: immunoSEQ multiplex PCR; TCRdb's copy keeps in-frame clones and lacks some. The sample has 29,000 or so clones; roughly 91% are singletons. Time point indicated: roughly 6 months of natalizumab therapy. Material: PBMCs, obtained from a patient treated with natalizumab. These receptor sequences come from a human donor with multiple sclerosis.

V is TRBV6-1 and J is TRBJ2-6, with 7 bases lining up with TRBD2. V gave up 8 bases and J gave up 2 bases; unmatched junction bases: 6. Germline CDR1 reads MNHNS; CDR2 reads SASEGT. This CDR3 spans 15 amino acids. The DNA for the CDR3 is TGTGCCAGCCTTAGTGGGGGGGCTGGGGCCAACGTCCTGACTTTC. This encodes CASLSGGAGANVLTF.

This clone appeared a few times. The J gene is TRBJ1-3, the V gene TRBV12-5, with D possibly TRBD1 on 6 matching bases. The CDR3 contains 15 residues. Trimming took off 2 bases at V and 2 bases at J, with 10 bases between the two ends. In germline, CDR1 is LGHNT, CDR2 FRNRAP. CDR3 nucleotides: TGTGCTAGTGGTTTGAACAGGGCGGCTGGAAACACCATATATTTT. It specifies CASGLNRAAGNTIYF.

The rearrangement links TRBV28 to TRBJ2-2, with 8 bases fitting TRBD1. J gave up 4 bases and V 5 bases, and 6 bases lay outside the gene matches. Per germline, CDR1 MDHEN and CDR2 SYDVKM. The CDR3 runs 15 residues. DNA of the CDR3: TGTGCCAGCAGTACGGGACAGGTCGGCACCGGGGAGCTGTTTTTT. Protein sequence: CASSTGQVGTGELFF.

CDR3 in amino acids: CASSQEKRGTSYNEQFF. CDR3 bases: TGCGCCAGCAGCCAAGAAAAGCGCGGGACCTCCTACAATGAGCAGTTCTTC. This chain joins TRBV4-1 and TRBJ2-1, with D perhaps TRBD2 (6 bases). CDR3 length: 17 residues. Germline loops: CDR1 MGHRA, CDR2 YSYEKL. Trimming took 0 bases from V and 0 from J, leaving 12 bases between them.

J is TRBJ1-1 and V is TRBV28; a possible D gene is TRBD1 (5 bases). Germline V gene lookup returns CDR1 MDHEN and CDR2 SYDVKM. Trimming removed 1 base at V and 4 bases at J, with 10 bases between. The CDR3 loop spans 14 amino acids. CDR3: CASSLSAQGTEAFF. In DNA form, the CDR3 reads TGTGCCAGCAGTTTATCCGCCCAGGGCACTGAAGCTTTCTTT.

The chain is built from TRBV10-3 and TRBJ2-5, with a tentative D call TRBD2 (5 bases). The J call is doubtful: the DNA matches TRBJ2-7 better. The length of the CDR3 is 15 residues. The germline V gene encodes CDR1 ENHRY and CDR2 SYGVKD. The CDR3 loop reads CAISESVPGAYEQYF. The CDR3 region has the DNA TGTGCCATCAGTGAGTCAGTCCCCGGGGCCTACGAGCAGTACTTC.

The gene calls are TRBV29-1 and TRBJ2-5; TRBD2 agrees at 8 bases. The end of the DNA aligns better with TRBJ2-7, so the J call may be wrong. CDR1 and CDR2 from the germline V gene are SQVTM and ANQGSEA. The CDR3 runs to 13 residues. The CDR3 region is CSVSGSGSNEQYF. The CDR3 DNA is TGCAGCGTTAGTGGCAGCGGGAGCAACGAGCAGTACTTC.

The chain is built from TRBV2 and TRBJ1-5, with D uncertain. Germline-derived CDR1 and CDR2 are SNHLY and FYNNEI. The CDR3 has 14 residues. The V and J ends lost 2 bases and 3 bases respectively, with 8 bases between them. CDR3 DNA sequence: TGTGCCAGCAGTGAATCAGGACCCAATCAGCCCCAGCATTTT. Residues: CASSESGPNQPQHF.

This clone is a singleton in its sample. V and J are TRBV19 and TRBJ1-6; 8 bases are shared with TRBD1. This CDR3 spans 18 amino acids. J gave up 8 bases and V 4 bases, and 16 bases lay outside the gene matches. Germline lookup yields CDR1 LNHDA and CDR2 SQIVND (reference sequence). The chain's CDR3 is CASSTGQVAWFSDSPLHF. The CDR3 DNA reads as TGTGCCAGTAGTACGGGACAGGTCGCTTGGTTTTCGGATTCACCCCTCCACTTT. Looking up the rest from reference TRBV19 and TRBJ1-6 gives the full variable domain: DGGITQSPKYLFRKEGQNVTLSCEQNLNHDAMYWYRQDPGQGLRLIYYSQIVNDFQKGDIAEGYSVSREKKESFPLTVTSAQKNPTAFYLCASSTGQVAWFSDSPLHFGNGTRLTVT.

This clone has only one observation. V is TRBV10-3 and J is TRBJ2-7, with D possibly matching TRBD2 (7 bases). The germline V and J ends were trimmed by 7 bases and 4 bases, with 14 bases remaining between them. The germline V gene has CDR1 ENHRY and CDR2 SYGVKD. This CDR3 is 13 amino acids long. The CDR3 bases are TGTGCCATCACGGGGGGCGAACCTTACGAGCAGTACTTC. It translates to CAITGGEPYEQYF.

This chain joins TRBV6-1 and TRBJ2-2, with 9 bases lining up with TRBD2. The CDR3 extends over 18 amino acids. In germline, CDR1 is MNHNS, CDR2 SASEGT. The V segment lost 1 base and the J segment 6 bases; nucleotides outside the gene matches: 12. CDR3 DNA sequence: TGTGCCAGCAGTGAAGGGGGAAGGAGGACTAGCGCCCCCGGGGAGCTGTTTTTT. Translated, it gives CASSEGGRRTSAPGELFF.

The CDR3 nucleotides read TGCGCCAGCAGCCAAGACGCTGCAGACTCCTACGAGCAGTACTTC. It codes for CASSQDAADSYEQYF. The rearrangement uses TRBV4-1 and TRBJ2-7; D call uncertain. Deletions cut 0 bases from V and 0 bases from J, with 9 bases between. The CDR3 extends over 15 amino acids. From germline, CDR1 is MGHRA and CDR2 YSYEKL.

V gene TRBV19 combines with J gene TRBJ1-6, with D unclear. Per germline, CDR1 LNHDA and CDR2 SQIVND (reference sequence). The CDR3 covers 15 residues. Trimming cost V 9 bases and J 10 bases, with 22 bases left between them. The CDR3 region is CASRSVRVVGSPLHF. CDR3 sequence (DNA): TGTGCCAGCCGGAGTGTTAGGGTCGTTGGATCACCCCTCCACTTT.

The rearrangement uses TRBV30 and TRBJ1-2; no firm D call. The germline CDR1 and CDR2 sequences are GTSNPN and SVGIG (reference sequence). Trimming removed 3 bases from V and 2 bases from J, with 7 bases in between. This CDR3 spans 12 amino acids. CDR3 amino acids: CAWRRGNYGYTF. Written as DNA, the CDR3 is TGTGCCTGGAGACGCGGGAACTATGGCTACACCTTC.

The gene calls are TRBV7-8 and TRBJ2-1; 7 nucleotides align to TRBD2. The CDR3 is 14 residues long. Germline loops: CDR1 SGHVS, CDR2 FQNEAQ. Unmatched junction bases numbered 9, after V lost 5 bases and J lost 8 bases. The CDR3 loop reads CASSTRRLAHEQFF. Here the CDR3 DNA reads TGTGCCAGCAGCACCAGAAGACTAGCCCATGAGCAGTTCTTC.

The chain has TRBV9 and TRBJ1-1; D might be TRBD1 (5 bases). The germline V gene encodes CDR1 SGDLS and CDR2 YYNGEE. Between the trimmed V and J ends, which lost 4 bases and 0 bases, there was a span of 10 bases. This CDR3 region has 14 residues. The CDR3 spells CASSRRQMNTEAFF. The CDR3 nucleotides are TGTGCCAGCAGCAGAAGACAGATGAACACTGAAGCTTTCTTT.